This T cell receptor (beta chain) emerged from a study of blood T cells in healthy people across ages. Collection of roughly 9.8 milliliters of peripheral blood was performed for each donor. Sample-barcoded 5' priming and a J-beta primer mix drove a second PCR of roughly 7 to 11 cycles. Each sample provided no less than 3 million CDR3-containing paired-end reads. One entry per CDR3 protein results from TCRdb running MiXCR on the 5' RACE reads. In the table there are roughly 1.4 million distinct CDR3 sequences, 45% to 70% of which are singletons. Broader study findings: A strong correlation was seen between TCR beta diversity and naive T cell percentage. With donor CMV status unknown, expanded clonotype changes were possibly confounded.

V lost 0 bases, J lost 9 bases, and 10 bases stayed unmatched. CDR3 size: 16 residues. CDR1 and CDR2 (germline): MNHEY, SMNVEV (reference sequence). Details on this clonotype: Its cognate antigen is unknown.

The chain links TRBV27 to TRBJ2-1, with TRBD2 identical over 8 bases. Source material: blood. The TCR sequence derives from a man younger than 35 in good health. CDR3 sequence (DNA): TGTGCCAGCAGTTTATCAGCGGGAGTCTTAAGTGGTGAGCAGTTCTTC. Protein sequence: CASSLSAGVLSGEQFF.